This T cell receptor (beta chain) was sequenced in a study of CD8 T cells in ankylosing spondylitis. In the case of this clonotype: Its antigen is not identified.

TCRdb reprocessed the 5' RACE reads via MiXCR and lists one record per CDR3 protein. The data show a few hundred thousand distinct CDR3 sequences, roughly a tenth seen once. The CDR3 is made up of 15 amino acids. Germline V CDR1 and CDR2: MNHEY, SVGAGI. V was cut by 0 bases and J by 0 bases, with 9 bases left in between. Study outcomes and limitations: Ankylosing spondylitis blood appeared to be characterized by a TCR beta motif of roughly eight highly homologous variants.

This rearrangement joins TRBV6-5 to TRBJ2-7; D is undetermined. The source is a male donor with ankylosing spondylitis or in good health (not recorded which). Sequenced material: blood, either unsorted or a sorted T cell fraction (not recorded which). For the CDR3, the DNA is TGTGCCAGCAGTTACTCGAGTAGCAGCTCCTACGAGCAGTACTTC. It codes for CASSYSSSSSYEQYF.